Listed below are T cell receptor beta chains from one sample, sequenced in a study of tumor-infiltrating lymphocytes in primary liver carcinoma. TCRdb redid the calling of the multiplex PCR reads with MiXCR, one entry per CDR3 protein. The repertoire holds hundreds of thousands of distinct CDR3 sequences, with nearly 60% as singletons. The specimen sequenced was peripheral blood. The receptors originated from a woman in her twenties or thirties with primary liver carcinoma and hepatitis B virus infection. The CDR3 runs from the conserved cysteine through the conserved F or W. The D gene is left open where the match is weak. Part of the rows lack a size; the others show once, few, many or a class for expanded clones.

d_call j_call clone_size v_call cdr3_aa cdr3_nt
. TRBJ2-7 . TRBV29-1 CSVDTGYVDEQYF TGCAGCGTCGATACAGGGTATGTCGACGAGCAGTACTTC
. TRBJ2-7 . TRBV28 CASSLYFGEQYF TGTGCCAGCAGTTTATACTTCGGTGAGCAGTACTTC
. TRBJ1-6 . TRBV6-6 CASSYDIQGSYNSPLHF TGTGCCAGCAGTTACGACATTCAGGGGTCCTATAATTCACCCCTCCACTTT
. TRBJ1-1 . TRBV6-2/TRBV6-3 CASSYSSTEAFF TGTGCCAGCAGTTACTCGTCCACTGAAGCTTTCTTT
TRBD2 TRBJ2-1 . TRBV12-5 CASGPPLGRGEQFF TGTGCTAGTGGTCCACCCCTCGGGCGGGGGGAGCAGTTCTTC
. TRBJ2-5 . TRBV7-6 CVSSWDLEKETQYF TGTGTCAGCAGCTGGGACCTTGAGAAAGAGACCCAGTACTTC
. TRBJ2-2 . TRBV5-1 CASNPTIRDDTGELFF TGCGCCAGCAACCCCACCATCCGGGATGACACCGGGGAGCTGTTTTTT
TRBD2 TRBJ2-2 . TRBV28 CASSLRGSGTGELFF TGTGCCAGCAGTTTGCGCGGGAGCGGTACCGGGGAGCTGTTTTTT
TRBD1 TRBJ2-7 . TRBV4-1 CASRRDRGYEQYF TGCGCCAGCCGAAGGGACAGGGGTTACGAGCAGTACTTC
. TRBJ2-1 . TRBV4-2 CASSGRLTVAEQFF TGTGCCAGCAGCGGGAGGCTTACCGTCGCTGAGCAGTTCTTC
. TRBJ1-1 . TRBV28 CASSLERGWNTEAFF TGTGCCAGCAGTTTGGAGAGGGGTTGGAACACTGAAGCTTTCTTT
. TRBJ1-1 . TRBV4-3 CASSQEGAGEAFF TGCGCCAGCAGCCAAGAGGGAGCCGGTGAAGCTTTCTTT
. TRBJ1-1 many TRBV29-1 CSVEGGMNTEAFF TGCAGCGTTGAAGGAGGGATGAACACTGAAGCTTTCTTT
. TRBJ2-2 . TRBV12-3/TRBV12-4 CASSLYRRNTGELFF TGTGCCAGCAGTTTATACAGGCGGAACACCGGGGAGCTGTTTTTT
TRBD1 TRBJ2-7 . TRBV13 CASSLRLTRDRGYEQYF TGTGCCAGCAGCCTTCGCCTGACTAGGGACAGGGGCTACGAGCAGTACTTC
. TRBJ1-2 . TRBV6-6 CGSGGGFYGYTF TGTGGATCTGGTGGGGGTTTCTATGGCTACACCTTC
. TRBJ2-6 many TRBV12-3/TRBV12-4 CASSLVGFGANVLTF TGTGCCAGCAGTTTAGTCGGGTTCGGGGCCAACGTCCTGACTTTC
. TRBJ2-1 many TRBV29-1 CSVVGRLGPFF TGCAGCGTTGTAGGCAGGTTAGGACCGTTCTTC
. TRBJ1-6 few TRBV6-6 CASSVGRDGAPLHF TGTGCCAGCAGTGTGGGACGAGATGGAGCACCCCTCCACTTT
. TRBJ2-7 . TRBV6-1 CASSEVVWGAYERYF TGTGCCAGCAGTGAAGTTGTTTGGGGGGCTTACGAGCGGTACTTC
. TRBJ2-5 . TRBV5-6 CASSLAGASQETKYF TGTGCCAGCAGCTTGGCAGGGGCGAGCCAAGAGACCAAGTACTTC
. TRBJ2-7 many TRBV10-3 CAIRDSVSKEQYF TGTGCCATCAGAGACAGTGTCTCTAAAGAGCAGTACTTC
. TRBJ2-7 many TRBV6-2/TRBV6-3 CASTPHSGVIHEQYF TGTGCCAGCACTCCCCATTCGGGAGTAATCCACGAGCAGTACTTC
. TRBJ2-6 many TRBV4-3 CASSQVPGGLSGANVLTF TGCGCCAGCAGCCAAGTTCCAGGGGGACTCTCAGGGGCCAACGTCCTGACTTTC
. TRBJ2-7 once TRBV6-5 CATQGGYEQYF TGTGCCACTCAGGGGGGCTACGAGCAGTACTTT